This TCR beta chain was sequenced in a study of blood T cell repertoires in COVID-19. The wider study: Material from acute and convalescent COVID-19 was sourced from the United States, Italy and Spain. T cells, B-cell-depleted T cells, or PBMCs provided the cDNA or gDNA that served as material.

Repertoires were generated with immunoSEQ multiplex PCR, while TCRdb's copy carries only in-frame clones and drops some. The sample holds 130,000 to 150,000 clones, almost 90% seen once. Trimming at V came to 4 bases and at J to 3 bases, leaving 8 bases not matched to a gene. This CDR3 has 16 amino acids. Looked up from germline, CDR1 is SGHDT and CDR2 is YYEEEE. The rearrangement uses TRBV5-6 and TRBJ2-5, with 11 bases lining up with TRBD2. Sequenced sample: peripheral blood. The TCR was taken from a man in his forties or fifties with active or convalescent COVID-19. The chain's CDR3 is CASSISGRVTKETQYF. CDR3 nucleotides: TGTGCCAGCAGCATTAGCGGGAGGGTGACAAAAGAGACCCAGTACTTC.